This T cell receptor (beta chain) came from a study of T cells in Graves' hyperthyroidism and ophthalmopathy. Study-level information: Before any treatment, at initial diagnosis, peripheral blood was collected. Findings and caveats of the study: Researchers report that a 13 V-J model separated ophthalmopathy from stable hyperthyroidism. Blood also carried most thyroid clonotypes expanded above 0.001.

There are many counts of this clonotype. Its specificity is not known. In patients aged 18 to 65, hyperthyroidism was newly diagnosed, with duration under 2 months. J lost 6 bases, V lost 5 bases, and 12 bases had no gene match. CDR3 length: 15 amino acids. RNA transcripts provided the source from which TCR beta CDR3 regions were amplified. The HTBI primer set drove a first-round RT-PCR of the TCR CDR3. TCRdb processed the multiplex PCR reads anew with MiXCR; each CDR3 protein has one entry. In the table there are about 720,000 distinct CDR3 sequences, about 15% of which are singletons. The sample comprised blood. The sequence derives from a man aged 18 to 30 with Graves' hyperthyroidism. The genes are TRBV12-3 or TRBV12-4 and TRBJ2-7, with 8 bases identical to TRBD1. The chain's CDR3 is CASSPAPGQAGEQYF. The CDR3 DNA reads TGTGCCAGCAGTCCGGCTCCGGGACAGGCTGGCGAGCAGTACTTC.